Listed below are T cell receptor beta chains from one sample, sequenced in a study of cytomegalovirus exposure and HLA in healthy donors. The protocol was immunoSEQ multiplex PCR, while the TCRdb copy is restricted to in-frame clones and leaves out a portion. The sample lists some 140,000 clones, approximately 60% occurring once. Sequences were obtained from PBMCs. Source of these receptors: a woman in her thirties or forties in good health and CMV-seronegative. The CDR3 runs from the conserved cysteine through the conserved F or W. The D gene is left open where the match is weak. Clone size is stated in some rows and not others, as once, few, many or a class when expanded.

TRBV6-5	once	NA	TRBJ1-4	TGTGCCAGCAGTTACGATAGCTCAACTAATGAAAAACTGTTTTTT	CASSYDSSTNEKLFF
TRBV7-2	NA	NA	TRBJ2-7	TGTGCCAGCAGCGTGCTAAGGGGATACGAGCAGTACTTC	CASSVLRGYEQYF
TRBV5-6	NA	NA	TRBJ1-5	TGTGCCAGCAGCTTGTATCGGGGGAGAAGCAATCAGCCCCAGCATTTT	CASSLYRGRSNQPQHF
TRBV19	NA	TRBD1	TRBJ1-1	TGTGCCAGTAGACCGACAGGGGGCACTGAAGCTTTCTTT	CASRPTGGTEAFF
TRBV19	NA	NA	TRBJ1-5	TGTGCCAGTAGTTCAACAGGGTCGGGCAATCAGCCCCAGCATTTT	CASSSTGSGNQPQHF
TRBV7-2	NA	TRBD2	TRBJ2-7	TGTGCCAGCAGCTCTCTAGCGGGGAACGAGCAGTACTTC	CASSSLAGNEQYF
TRBV27	NA	TRBD1	TRBJ2-5	TGTGCCAGCAGTCCACTGGACAGGGGTTATGGGACCCAGTACTTC	CASSPLDRGYGTQYF
TRBV28	NA	NA	TRBJ1-3	TGTGCCAGCAGTTTATTGTCTGGGAGGAACACCATATATTTT	CASSLLSGRNTIYF
TRBV7-3	NA	NA	TRBJ2-3	TGTGCCAGCAGTTCCCGTAGCGGAGATACGCAGTATTTT	CASSSRSGDTQYF
TRBV19	NA	TRBD1	TRBJ1-1	TGTGCCAGTAACAAGGGACCTTGGGACAGGAACACTGAAGCTTTCTTT	CASNKGPWDRNTEAFF
TRBV6-1	NA	NA	TRBJ2-5	TGTGCCAGCAGTGAAAACAGGCGGGAGACCCAGTACTTC	CASSENRRETQYF
TRBV4-3	NA	TRBD1	TRBJ2-7	TGCGCCAGCAGCCGAGAACAGGGGGCTGTTTACGAGCAGTACTTC	CASSREQGAVYEQYF
TRBV27	NA	NA	TRBJ1-5	TGTGCCAGCAGTTTACGGGGGGATCAGCCCCAGCATTTT	CASSLRGDQPQHF
TRBV27	once	TRBD2	TRBJ2-3	TGTGCCAGCAGTCCCTGGGGTAGCGGGGGCCCAAGGGATACGCAGTATTTT	CASSPWGSGGPRDTQYF
TRBV5-4	NA	TRBD1	TRBJ1-1	TGTGCCAGCAGCTTCGGACAGGGGAACACTGAAGCTTTCTTT	CASSFGQGNTEAFF
TRBV5-4	NA	TRBD2	TRBJ2-5	TGTGCCAGCAGCTCCCCGACTAGCGGGGTTGAGACCCAGTACTTC	CASSSPTSGVETQYF
TRBV9	NA	NA	TRBJ1-3	TGTGCCAGCAGCAACCTACAGGGTATCCGAAACACCATATATTTT	CASSNLQGIRNTIYF
TRBV29-1	NA	NA	TRBJ1-2	TGCAGCGTCCACGACTTGATCCATGGCTACACCTTC	CSVHDLIHGYTF
TRBV2	few	NA	TRBJ1-2	TGTGCCAGCATCCAGAACTATGGCTACACCTTC	CASIQNYGYTF
TRBV6-1	NA	TRBD1	TRBJ2-6	TGTGCCAGCAGGGGAGACAGGGCGGGGGCCAACGTCCTGACTTTC	CASRGDRAGANVLTF
TRBV27	NA	TRBD2	TRBJ2-2	TGTGCCAGCAGTCTTATGGGGGGGGGAAACACCGGGGAGCTGTTTTTT	CASSLMGGGNTGELFF
TRBV5-8	NA	TRBD2	TRBJ2-7	TGTGCCAGCAGCTTGGTTAGAGCTAGCGGAGCCTACGAGCAGTACTTC	CASSLVRASGAYEQYF
TRBV11-1	NA	TRBD1	TRBJ2-2	TGTGCCAGCAGCCTGGGACAGAAGACCGGGGAGCTGTTTTTT	CASSLGQKTGELFF
TRBV19	NA	NA	TRBJ2-2	TGTGCCAGTAGTATTGCGGAGACCGGGGAGCTGTTTTTT	CASSIAETGELFF
TRBV27	NA	NA	TRBJ1-6	TGTGCCAGCAGTTTAGGGCAGGTCTATAATTCACCCCTCCACTTT	CASSLGQVYNSPLHF
TRBV10-2	NA	TRBD1	TRBJ1-2	TGCGCCAGCTCAGGGGGCTATGGCTACACCTTC	CASSGGYGYTF
TRBV6-4	NA	TRBD1	TRBJ1-1	TGTGCCAGCAACCCGGACAGGGGACAAAACACTGAAGCTTTCTTT	CASNPDRGQNTEAFF
TRBV19	NA	TRBD2	TRBJ2-7	TGTGCCAGTAGTACTAGCGGGGGAACTAGCGAGCAGTACTTC	CASSTSGGTSEQYF
TRBV5-1	NA	NA	TRBJ2-7	TGCGCCAGCAGCTTGGGAGGTCGGGGGAGCTCCTACGAGCAGTACTTC	CASSLGGRGSSYEQYF
TRBV19	once	NA	TRBJ1-6	TGTGCCAGTAGCCCGGGACACATCTTGAGCTCCTATAATTCACCCCTCCACTTT	CASSPGHILSSYNSPLHF
TRBV19	NA	NA	TRBJ1-5	TGTGCCAGTAGTATCCAGGAATCGACCCAGCATTTT	CASSIQESTQHF
TRBV18	NA	NA	TRBJ2-7	TGTGCCAGCTCACTGGACAGTTCCTACGAGCAGTACTTC	CASSLDSSYEQYF
TRBV6-1	few	TRBD1	TRBJ1-2	TGTGCCAGCAGTACAGGGGGCATCTATGGCTACACCTTC	CASSTGGIYGYTF
TRBV5-4	NA	TRBD1	TRBJ2-7	TGTGCCAGCAGCTTAGACAGGGGGCGAAGCGAGCAGTACTTC	CASSLDRGRSEQYF
TRBV27	NA	NA	TRBJ1-5	TGTGCCAGCAGTCCGCGGGGGAATCAGCCCCAGCATTTT	CASSPRGNQPQHF
TRBV29-1	NA	TRBD1	TRBJ1-2	TGCAGCGTTTCACCCGGGACAGGGTGGATGGGGGGCTACACCTTC	CSVSPGTGWMGGYTF
TRBV7-2	NA	NA	TRBJ2-7	TGTGCCAGCAGCAGAACAGGGTTCACCTCCTACGAGCAGTACTTC	CASSRTGFTSYEQYF
TRBV2	NA	TRBD1	TRBJ2-1	TGTGCCAGCAGTGGTTTAGGACAGGCCTACAAGCGCCAGTTCTTC	CASSGLGQAYKRQFF
TRBV4-3	few	NA	TRBJ1-1	TGCGCCAGCAGCCAAGAATTAGGGGTAGGAACTGAAGCTTTCTTT	CASSQELGVGTEAFF
TRBV6-5	NA	NA	TRBJ1-1	TGTGCCAGCAGGAGGGACAAGGGGATGAACACTGAAGCTTTCTTT	CASRRDKGMNTEAFF
TRBV5-1	NA	NA	TRBJ2-5	TGCGCCAGCAGCTTCAGGGAACAGGAGACCCAGTACTTC	CASSFREQETQYF
TRBV18	once	NA	TRBJ2-3	TGTGCCAGCTCACTCGGCACAGATACGCAGTATTTT	CASSLGTDTQYF
TRBV19	NA	NA	TRBJ2-1	TGTGCCAGTAGTCTGTCAGTTTATGAGCAGTTCTTC	CASSLSVYEQFF
TRBV28	NA	NA	TRBJ1-2	TGTGCCAGCAGTCCCCTTAACTATGGCTACACCTTC	CASSPLNYGYTF
TRBV27	few	TRBD2	TRBJ2-2	TGTGCCAGCAGTGTACTAGCGGGGTATGGCGGGGAGCTGTTTTTT	CASSVLAGYGGELFF
TRBV7-3	many	TRBD2	TRBJ2-3	TGTGCCAGCAGCCCCGGTGGTTTACTAGCGGGGGGCCGGGGAGATACGCAGTATTTT	CASSPGGLLAGGRGDTQYF
TRBV2	NA	TRBD1	TRBJ1-1	TGTGCCAGCAGGGGAGGGACAGGGTCCACTGAAGCTTTCTTT	CASRGGTGSTEAFF
TRBV19	NA	TRBD2	TRBJ2-5	TGTGCCAGTAGTATCGGGACTAGCAGGGAGACCCAGTACTTC	CASSIGTSRETQYF
TRBV4-3	NA	NA	TRBJ1-1	TGCGCCAGCAGCCTTGGCGGGGGCACTGAAGCTTTCTTT	CASSLGGGTEAFF
TRBV11-2	NA	NA	TRBJ1-3	TGTGCCAGCAGCTCCCCGACAGGAAAGGGTGGAAACACCATATATTTT	CASSSPTGKGGNTIYF
TRBV6-1	NA	NA	TRBJ1-1	TGTGCCAGCTTGCCAATCGGGGTGAACACTGAAGCTTTCTTT	CASLPIGVNTEAFF
TRBV19	NA	TRBD2	TRBJ2-7	TGTGCCAGTAGTGGGAGCGGGGGGCCCTCCTACGAGCAGTACTTC	CASSGSGGPSYEQYF
TRBV7-9	NA	NA	TRBJ2-2	TGTGCCAGCAGCGGTGCCGGGACAAGGAACACCGGGGAGCTGTTTTTT	CASSGAGTRNTGELFF
TRBV30	NA	TRBD1	TRBJ1-5	TGTGCCTGGGGCTACGACAGGGCCGAGCCCCAGCATTTT	CAWGYDRAEPQHF
TRBV28	NA	NA	TRBJ1-1	TGTGCCAGCAGACCCAGGGTAAGATCGATGAACACTGAAGCTTTCTTT	CASRPRVRSMNTEAFF
TRBV4-2	once	NA	TRBJ2-7	TGTGCCAGCAGCCACGGGGAACTGCTTCACGAGCAGTACTTC	CASSHGELLHEQYF
TRBV9	NA	NA	TRBJ1-2	TGTGCCAGCAGTTCCAGCTTGCCGGCAGGGGTTGGCTACACCTTC	CASSSSLPAGVGYTF